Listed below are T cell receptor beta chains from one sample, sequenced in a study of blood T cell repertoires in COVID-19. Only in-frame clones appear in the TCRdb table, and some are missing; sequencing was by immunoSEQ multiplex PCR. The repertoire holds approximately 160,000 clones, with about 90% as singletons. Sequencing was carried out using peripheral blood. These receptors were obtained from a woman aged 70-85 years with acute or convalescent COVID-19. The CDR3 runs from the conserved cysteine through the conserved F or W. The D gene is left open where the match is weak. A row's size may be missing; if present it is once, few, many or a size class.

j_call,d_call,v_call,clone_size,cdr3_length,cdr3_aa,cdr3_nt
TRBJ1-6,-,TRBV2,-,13,CASSPSRNSPLHF,TGTGCCAGCAGTCCCTCCAGGAATTCACCCCTCCACTTT
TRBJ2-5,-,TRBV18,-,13,CASSLRRVETQYF,TGTGCCAGCTCACTACGGAGGGTAGAGACCCAGTACTTC
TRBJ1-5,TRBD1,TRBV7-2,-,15,CASSPGTGSGQPQHF,TGTGCCAGCAGCCCCGGGACAGGGAGTGGTCAGCCCCAGCATTTT
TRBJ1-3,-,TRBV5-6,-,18,CASSLAGEATLSGNTIYF,TGTGCCAGCAGCTTGGCTGGGGAGGCAACCCTATCTGGAAACACCATATATTTT
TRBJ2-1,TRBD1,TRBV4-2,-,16,CASSAQTGGSYNEQFF,TGTGCCAGCAGCGCCCAGACAGGGGGCTCCTACAATGAGCAGTTCTTC
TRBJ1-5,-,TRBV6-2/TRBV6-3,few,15,CASSYQQGTNQPQHF,TGTGCCAGCAGTTACCAGCAGGGAACCAATCAGCCCCAGCATTTT
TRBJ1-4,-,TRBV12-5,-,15,CASGSWTKVNEKLFF,TGTGCTAGTGGTTCATGGACAAAAGTGAATGAAAAACTGTTTTTT
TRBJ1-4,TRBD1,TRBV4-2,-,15,CASSHDRAGAEKLFF,TGTGCCAGCAGCCACGACAGGGCCGGGGCCGAAAAACTGTTTTTT
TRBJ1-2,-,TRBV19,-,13,CASRGISNYGYTF,TGTGCCAGCAGAGGGATTTCTAACTATGGCTACACCTTC
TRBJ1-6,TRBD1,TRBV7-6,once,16,CASSLGGTGPYSPLHF,TGTGCCAGCAGCTTAGGTGGGACAGGGCCATATTCACCCCTCCACTTT
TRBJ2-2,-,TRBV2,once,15,CASRRRDTSTGELFF,TGTGCCAGCAGAAGAAGGGACACCTCCACCGGGGAGCTGTTTTTT
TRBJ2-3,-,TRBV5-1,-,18,CASSLDGLERASTDTQYF,TGCGCCAGCAGCTTGGACGGCTTGGAGCGTGCTAGCACAGATACGCAGTATTTT
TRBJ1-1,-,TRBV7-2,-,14,CASSLSIGAYEAFF,TGTGCCAGCAGCTTATCCATAGGGGCCTATGAAGCTTTCTTT
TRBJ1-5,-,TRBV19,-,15,CASTPGGTLNQPQHF,TGTGCCAGTACACCGGGGGGGACACTCAATCAGCCCCAGCATTTT
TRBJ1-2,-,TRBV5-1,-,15,CASSLGGRVDYGYTF,TGCGCCAGCAGCTTGGGGGGCCGAGTAGACTATGGCTACACCTTC
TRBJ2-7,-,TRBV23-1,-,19,CASSQSLFSSGVWDDEQYF,TGCGCCAGCAGTCAATCGTTGTTTTCTTCCGGGGTATGGGATGACGAGCAGTACTTC
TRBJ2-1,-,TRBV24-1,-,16,CATSESGGNSYNEQFF,TGTGCCACCAGTGAATCTGGAGGGAACTCCTACAATGAGCAGTTCTTC
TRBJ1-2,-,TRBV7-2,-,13,CASSRPQGWGYTF,TGTGCCAGCAGCCGGCCCCAGGGCTGGGGCTACACCTTC
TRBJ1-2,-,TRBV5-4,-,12,CASRARAERYTF,TGTGCCAGCAGAGCGAGGGCAGAACGCTACACCTTC
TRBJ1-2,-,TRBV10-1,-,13,CASSEDRHVSYTF,TGCGCCAGCAGTGAAGACAGGCATGTGAGCTACACCTTC
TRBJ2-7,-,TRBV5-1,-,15,CASSLVWDKTYEQYF,TGCGCCAGCAGCTTGGTTTGGGACAAAACCTACGAGCAGTACTTC
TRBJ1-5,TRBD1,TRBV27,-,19,CASKILGTGGAFDNQPQHF,TGTGCCAGCAAAATCTTGGGGACAGGGGGCGCTTTCGACAATCAGCCCCAGCATTTT